The entry that follows covers one T cell receptor beta chain sequence. This CDR3 is 13 amino acids long. Per germline, CDR1 SGHKS and CDR2 YYEKEE (reference sequence). V was clipped by 0 bases and J by 4 bases, with 7 bases between them. This record belongs to a study of control samples from healthy donors and cancer patients. TCRdb keeps only in-frame clones here, not all; method: immunoSEQ multiplex PCR. The sample yields about 170,000 clones, 91% seen once. The clonotype was recovered from a woman younger than 45 in good health. This chain joins TRBV5-5 and TRBJ1-1, with unresolved D. The specimen was blood. CDR3 DNA sequence: TGTGCCAGCAGCTTGGGGGGAAGCACTGAAGCTTTCTTT. Its translation is CASSLGGSTEAFF. Looking up the rest from reference TRBV5-5 and TRBJ1-1 gives the full variable domain: DAGVTQSPTHLIKTRGQQVTLRCSPISGHKSVSWYQQVLGQGPQFIFQYYEKEERGRGNFPDRFSARQFPNYSSELNVNALLLGDSALYLCASSLGGSTEAFFGQGTRLTVV.